This entry is about one T cell receptor beta chain. The V gene's germline CDR1 is MNHEY and CDR2 SVGAGI. V was clipped by 2 bases and J by 4 bases, with 14 bases between them. The CDR3 spans 15 residues. This specimen comes from a study of T cell responses to AZD1222 COVID-19 vaccine. Produced via immunoSEQ multiplex PCR; TCRdb's table is partial and in-frame only. The table includes roughly 120,000 clones, about 89% detected once. The TCR sequence derives from an adult who received the AZD1222 COVID-19 vaccine. This chain joins TRBV6-5 and TRBJ1-1, with D possibly matching TRBD1 (6 bases). Source: peripheral blood, taken 28 days after the second AZD1222 dose. The chain's CDR3 is CASSYGVKGGTEAFF. Here the CDR3 DNA reads TGTGCCAGCAGTTACGGGGTAAAAGGGGGCACTGAAGCTTTCTTT.